This section outlines one T cell receptor beta chain sequence together with its context. Participants' own reports of clinical history determined their cohort assignment. Each recovered donor of Cohort 3 presented with two negative PCRs, clearance, or symptom resolution. This sample was included in a study of blood T cell repertoires in COVID-19. In the study overall: Collection of acute and convalescent COVID-19 samples took place in the United States, Italy and Spain. Sources were T cells, B-cell-depleted T cells, or PBMCs; the material itself was cDNA or gDNA.

Assay: immunoSEQ multiplex PCR; the TCRdb copy retains only in-frame clones and omits some. This sample has approximately 480,000 clones, with roughly 87% found just once. V lost 4 bases, J lost 4 bases, and 9 bases stayed unmatched. The CDR3 extends over 16 amino acids. Per the germline V gene, CDR1 is SGHNT and CDR2 is YYREEE (reference sequence). This sequence joins TRBV5-4 and TRBJ2-5; 11 bases align to TRBD2. Sequenced sample: PBMCs or T cells enriched from blood (not recorded which). This TCR was recovered from a young woman who had recovered from COVID-19. CDR3 residues: CASSRDVAGGLETQYF. The CDR3 DNA is TGTGCCAGCAGCCGGGACGTAGCGGGGGGGCTAGAGACCCAGTACTTC.